Below are 3 T cell receptor beta chains sequenced from a single sample in a study of blood T cell repertoires in COVID-19. Method: immunoSEQ multiplex PCR; TCRdb's copy keeps in-frame clones and lacks some. The table lists about 410,000 clones, roughly 90% of them singletons. The sequenced sample consisted of peripheral blood. The receptors come from a woman in her 30s with active or convalescent COVID-19.

About this clone itself: At the DNA level, this CDR3 is encoded by other sequences in the same sample as well. The chain couples TRBV30 to TRBJ1-1; D might be TRBD1 (6 bases). This CDR3 contains 13 residues. CDR1 is GTSNPN, CDR2 SVGIG, per germline (reference sequence). Trimming cost V 0 bases and J 1 base, with 6 bases left between them. The DNA of the CDR3 is TGTGCCTGGAGTGTACAGGGGAACACTGAAGCTTTCTTT. Translated, it gives CAWSVQGNTEAFF.

V is TRBV18 and J is TRBJ2-3; 7 nucleotides agree with TRBD1. V lost 3 bases to trimming and J lost 4 bases; unmatched junction nucleotides: 7. The germline V gene has CDR1 KGHSH and CDR2 LQKENI. The CDR3 has 15 amino acids. CDR3 sequence reads: CASSPDRFTSDTQYF. The CDR3 DNA is TGTGCCAGCTCACCGGACAGGTTCACTTCAGATACGCAGTATTTT.

V and J are TRBV11-3 and TRBJ1-2; D possibly corresponds to TRBD1 (6 bases). The V end was cut by 5 bases, the J end by 1 base, with 14 bases between. Germline V gives CDR1 SGHNT, CDR2 YENEEA. This CDR3 comprises 15 residues. The DNA of the CDR3 is TGTGCCAGCAGCATCGGACAGACTGATAACTATGGCTACACCTTC. It translates to CASSIGQTDNYGYTF.